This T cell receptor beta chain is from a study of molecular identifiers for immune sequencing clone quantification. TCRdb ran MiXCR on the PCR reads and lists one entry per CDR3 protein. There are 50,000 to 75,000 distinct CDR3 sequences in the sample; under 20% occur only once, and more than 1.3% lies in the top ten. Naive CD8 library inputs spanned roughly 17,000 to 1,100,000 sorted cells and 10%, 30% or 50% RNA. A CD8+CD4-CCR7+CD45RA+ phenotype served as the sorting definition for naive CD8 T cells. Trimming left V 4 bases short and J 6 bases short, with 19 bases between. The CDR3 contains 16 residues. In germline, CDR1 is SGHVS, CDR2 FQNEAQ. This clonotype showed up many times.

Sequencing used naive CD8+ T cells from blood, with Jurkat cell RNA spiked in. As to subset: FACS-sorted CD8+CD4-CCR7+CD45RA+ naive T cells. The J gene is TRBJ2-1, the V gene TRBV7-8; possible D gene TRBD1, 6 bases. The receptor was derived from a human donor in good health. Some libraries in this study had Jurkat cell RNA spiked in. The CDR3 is CASSSRDTSSPNEQFF. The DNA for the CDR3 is TGTGCCAGCAGCTCCCGGGACACCTCTAGTCCCAATGAGCAGTTCTTC.